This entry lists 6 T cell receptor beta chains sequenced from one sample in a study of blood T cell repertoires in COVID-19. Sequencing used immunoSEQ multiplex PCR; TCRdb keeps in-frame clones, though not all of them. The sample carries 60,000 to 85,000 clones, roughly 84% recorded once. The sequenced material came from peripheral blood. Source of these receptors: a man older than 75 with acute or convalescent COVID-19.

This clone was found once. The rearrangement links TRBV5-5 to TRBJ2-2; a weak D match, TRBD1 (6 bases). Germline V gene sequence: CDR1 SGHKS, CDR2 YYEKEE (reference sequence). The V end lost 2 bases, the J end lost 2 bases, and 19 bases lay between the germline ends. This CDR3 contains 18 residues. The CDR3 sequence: CASSFYWQGFGNTGELFF. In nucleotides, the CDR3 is TGTGCCAGCAGCTTTTATTGGCAGGGGTTTGGCAACACCGGGGAGCTGTTTTTT.

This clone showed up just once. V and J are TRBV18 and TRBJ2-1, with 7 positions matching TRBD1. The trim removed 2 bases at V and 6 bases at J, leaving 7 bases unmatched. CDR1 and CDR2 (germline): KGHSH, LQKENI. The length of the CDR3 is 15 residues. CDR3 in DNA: TGTGCCAGCTCACCAAGACAGGGAATAGGCAATGAGCAGTTCTTC. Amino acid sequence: CASSPRQGIGNEQFF.

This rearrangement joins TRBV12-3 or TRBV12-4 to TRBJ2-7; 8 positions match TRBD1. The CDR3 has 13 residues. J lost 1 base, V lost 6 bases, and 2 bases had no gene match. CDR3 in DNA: TGTGCCAGCAGAAGGACAGGGTCCTACGAGCAGTACTTC. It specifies CASRRTGSYEQYF.

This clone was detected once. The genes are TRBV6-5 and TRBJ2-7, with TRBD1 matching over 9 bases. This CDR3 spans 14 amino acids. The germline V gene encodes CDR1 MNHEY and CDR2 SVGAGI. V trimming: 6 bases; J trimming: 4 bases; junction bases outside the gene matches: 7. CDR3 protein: CASSRDRAAYEQYF. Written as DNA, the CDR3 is TGTGCCAGCAGCCGGGACAGGGCGGCTTACGAGCAGTACTTC.

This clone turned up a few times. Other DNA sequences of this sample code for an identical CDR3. CDR3 in DNA: TGTGCCAGCAGCCCCAGCGGGAGCTCCTACAATGAGCAGTTCTTC. Amino acid sequence: CASSPSGSSYNEQFF. The chain combines TRBV7-2 with TRBJ2-1, with TRBD2 matching over 8 bases. The germline V gene encodes CDR1 SGHTA and CDR2 FQGNSA. Unmatched junction bases numbered 3, after V lost 5 bases and J lost 0 bases. The CDR3 sequence is 15 residues long.

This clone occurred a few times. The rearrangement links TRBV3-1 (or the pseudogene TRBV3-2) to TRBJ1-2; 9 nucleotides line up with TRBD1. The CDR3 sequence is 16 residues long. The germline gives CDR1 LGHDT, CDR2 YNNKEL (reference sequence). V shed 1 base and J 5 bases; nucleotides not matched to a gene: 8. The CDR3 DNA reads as TGTGCCAGCAGCCAAGCGGGGGCGGACAGGGGTTATGGCTACACCTTC. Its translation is CASSQAGADRGYGYTF.